In this sample, the clone carrying this TCR beta chain turned up once. The antigen is undetermined. Germline V gene lookup returns CDR1 MNHEY and CDR2 SMNVEV (reference sequence). Trimming left V 6 bases short and J 0 bases short, with 11 bases between. This CDR3 is built from 14 residues. This sample stems from a study of T cell responses to AZD1222 COVID-19 vaccine. Whole-study context: It was second doses at about 4 or about 12 weeks that were pooled. Study-wide findings and caveats: White British people made up most donors, females outnumbered males, and clonal diversity was possibly underestimated. The repertoires were collected only after the peak T cell response.

Only in-frame clones appear in the TCRdb table, and some are missing; sequencing was by immunoSEQ multiplex PCR. The table shows about 150,000 clones, with 75% to 95% occurring only once. The TCR comes from an adult in good health. The genes are TRBV27 and TRBJ1-1; no clear D gene. The sequencing used peripheral blood, collected on day 0 of AZD1222 vaccination. The CDR3 protein is CASSPSIMNTEAFF. The DNA for the CDR3 is TGTGCCAGCAGCCCCTCTATTATGAACACTGAAGCTTTCTTT.